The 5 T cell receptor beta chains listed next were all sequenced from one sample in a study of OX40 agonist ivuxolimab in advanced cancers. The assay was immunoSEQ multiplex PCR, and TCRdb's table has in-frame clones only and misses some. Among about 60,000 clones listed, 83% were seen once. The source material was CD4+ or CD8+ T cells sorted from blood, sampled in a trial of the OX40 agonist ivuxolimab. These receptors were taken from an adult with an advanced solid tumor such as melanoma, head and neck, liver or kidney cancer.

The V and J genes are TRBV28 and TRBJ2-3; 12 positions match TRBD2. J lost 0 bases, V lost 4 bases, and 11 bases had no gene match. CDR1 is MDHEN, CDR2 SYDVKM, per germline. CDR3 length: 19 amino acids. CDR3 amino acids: CASSSPRVLAGGSTDTQYF. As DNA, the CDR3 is TGTGCCAGCAGTTCCCCGCGTGTACTAGCGGGAGGAAGCACAGATACGCAGTATTTT.

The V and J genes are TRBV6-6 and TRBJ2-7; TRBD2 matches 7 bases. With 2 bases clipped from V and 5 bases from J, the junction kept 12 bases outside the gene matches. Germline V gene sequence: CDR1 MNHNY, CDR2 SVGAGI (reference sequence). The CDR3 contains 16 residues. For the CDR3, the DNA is TGTGCCAGCAGTTACCTTGGGAGGGAAGGGGATCACGAGCAGTACTTC. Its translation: CASSYLGREGDHEQYF.

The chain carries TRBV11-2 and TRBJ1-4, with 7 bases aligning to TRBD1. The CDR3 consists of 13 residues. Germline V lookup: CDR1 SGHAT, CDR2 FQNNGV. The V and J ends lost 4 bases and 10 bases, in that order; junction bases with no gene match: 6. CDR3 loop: CASSSQQGSKLFF. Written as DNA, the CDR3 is TGTGCCAGCAGCTCCCAACAGGGGTCAAAACTGTTTTTT.

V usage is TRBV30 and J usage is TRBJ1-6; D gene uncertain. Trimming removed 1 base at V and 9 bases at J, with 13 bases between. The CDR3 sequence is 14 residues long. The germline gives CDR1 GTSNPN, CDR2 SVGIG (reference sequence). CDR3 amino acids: CAWSGYGVRSPLHF. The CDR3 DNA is TGTGCCTGGAGTGGTTACGGCGTACGTTCACCCCTCCACTTT.

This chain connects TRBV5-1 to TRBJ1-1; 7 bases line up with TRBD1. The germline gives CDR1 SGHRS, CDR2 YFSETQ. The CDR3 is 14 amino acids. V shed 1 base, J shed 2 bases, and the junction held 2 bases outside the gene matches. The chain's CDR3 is CASSLRDSNTEAFF. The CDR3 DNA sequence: TGCGCCAGCAGCTTGCGGGACAGCAACACTGAAGCTTTCTTT.